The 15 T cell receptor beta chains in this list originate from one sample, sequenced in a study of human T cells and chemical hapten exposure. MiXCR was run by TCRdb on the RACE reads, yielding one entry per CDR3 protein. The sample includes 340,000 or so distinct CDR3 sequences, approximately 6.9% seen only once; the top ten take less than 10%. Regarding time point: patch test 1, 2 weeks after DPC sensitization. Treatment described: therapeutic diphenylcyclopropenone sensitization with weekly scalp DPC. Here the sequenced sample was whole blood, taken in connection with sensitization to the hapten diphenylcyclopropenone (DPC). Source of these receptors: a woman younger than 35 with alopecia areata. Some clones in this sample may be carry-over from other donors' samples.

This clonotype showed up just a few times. The CDR3 DNA sequence: TGTGCCAGTTTCTTCAACCACGAGCAGTACTTC. This translates into CASFFNHEQYF. The chain employs TRBV19 and TRBJ2-7, with D unclear. V lost 8 bases to trimming and J lost 5 bases, with 10 bases between them. The length of the CDR3 is 11 residues. CDR1 is LNHDA and CDR2 is SQIVND in the germline V gene (reference sequence).

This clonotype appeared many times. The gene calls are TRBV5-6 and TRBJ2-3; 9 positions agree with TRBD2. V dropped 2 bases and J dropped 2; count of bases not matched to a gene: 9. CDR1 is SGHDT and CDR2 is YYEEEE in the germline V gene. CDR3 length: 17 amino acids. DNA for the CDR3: TGTGCCAGCAGCTTACTATGGCGGGGGGGCCTCACAGATACGCAGTATTTT. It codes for CASSLLWRGGLTDTQYF.

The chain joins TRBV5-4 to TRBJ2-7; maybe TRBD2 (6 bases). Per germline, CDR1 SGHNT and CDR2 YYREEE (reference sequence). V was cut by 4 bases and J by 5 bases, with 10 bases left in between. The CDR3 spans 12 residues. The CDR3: CASSNGGDEQYF. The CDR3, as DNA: TGTGCCAGCAGCAATGGCGGGGACGAGCAGTACTTC.

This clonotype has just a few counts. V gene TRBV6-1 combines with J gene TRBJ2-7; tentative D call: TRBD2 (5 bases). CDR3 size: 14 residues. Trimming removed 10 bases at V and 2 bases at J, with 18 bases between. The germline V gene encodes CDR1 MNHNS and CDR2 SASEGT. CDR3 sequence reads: CATTELRGPYEQYF. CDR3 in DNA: TGTGCCACCACTGAGTTACGGGGTCCCTACGAGCAGTACTTC.

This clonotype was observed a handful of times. The CDR3 DNA reads TGTGCCAGCAGTAGAGAGCTAGCCCGCTACGAGCAGTACTTC. It yields the protein CASSRELARYEQYF. This rearrangement joins TRBV6-6 to TRBJ2-7; TRBD2 might be the D (5 bases). Trimming took off 5 bases at V and 3 bases at J, with 14 bases between the two ends. The germline V gene encodes CDR1 MNHNY and CDR2 SVGAGI (reference sequence). CDR3 size: 14 residues.

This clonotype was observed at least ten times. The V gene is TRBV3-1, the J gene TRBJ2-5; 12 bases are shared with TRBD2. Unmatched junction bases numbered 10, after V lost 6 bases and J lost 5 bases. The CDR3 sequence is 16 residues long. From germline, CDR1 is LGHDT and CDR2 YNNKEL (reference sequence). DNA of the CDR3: TGTGCCAGCAGTCGGAAAGAGACTAGCGGGGGTGAGACCCAGTACTTC. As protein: CASSRKETSGGETQYF.

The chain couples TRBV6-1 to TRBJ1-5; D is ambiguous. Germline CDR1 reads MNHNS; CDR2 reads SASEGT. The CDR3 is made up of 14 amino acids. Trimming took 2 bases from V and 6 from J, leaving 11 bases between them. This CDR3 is CASSEPTGRQPQHF. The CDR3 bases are TGTGCCAGCAGTGAACCTACCGGACGTCAGCCCCAGCATTTT.

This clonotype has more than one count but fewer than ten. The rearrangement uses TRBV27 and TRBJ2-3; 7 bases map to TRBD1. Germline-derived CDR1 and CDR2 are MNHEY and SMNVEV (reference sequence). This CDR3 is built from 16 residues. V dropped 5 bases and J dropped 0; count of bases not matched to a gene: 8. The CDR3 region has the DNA TGTGCCAGCAGTCCCACGACAGGGCCTAGCACAGATACGCAGTATTTT. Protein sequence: CASSPTTGPSTDTQYF.

CDR3 residues: CASRAGTGVSPLHF. The DNA for the CDR3 is TGTGCCAGCAGAGCCGGGACAGGGGTTTCACCCCTCCACTTT. V usage is TRBV6-4 and J usage is TRBJ1-6, with 10 bases aligning to TRBD1. Germline trimming cut 6 bases from V and 9 bases from J; bases unmatched to any gene: 5. This CDR3 is 14 amino acids long. Germline V gene data show CDR1 as MRHNA and CDR2 as SNTAGT.

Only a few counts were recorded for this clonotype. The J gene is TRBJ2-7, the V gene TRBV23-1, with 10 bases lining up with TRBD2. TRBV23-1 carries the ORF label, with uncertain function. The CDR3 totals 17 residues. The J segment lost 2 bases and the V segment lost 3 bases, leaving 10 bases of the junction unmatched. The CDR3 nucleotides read TGCGCCAGCAGTCACCCCGGGGGTAGCGGGGGGACCTACGAGCAGTACTTC. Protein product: CASSHPGGSGGTYEQYF.

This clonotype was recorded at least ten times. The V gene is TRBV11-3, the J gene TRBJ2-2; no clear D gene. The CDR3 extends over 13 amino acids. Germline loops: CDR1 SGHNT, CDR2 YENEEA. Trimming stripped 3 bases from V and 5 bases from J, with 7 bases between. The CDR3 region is CASSFSRTGELFF. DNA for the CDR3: TGTGCCAGCAGCTTCAGCCGGACCGGGGAGCTGTTTTTT.

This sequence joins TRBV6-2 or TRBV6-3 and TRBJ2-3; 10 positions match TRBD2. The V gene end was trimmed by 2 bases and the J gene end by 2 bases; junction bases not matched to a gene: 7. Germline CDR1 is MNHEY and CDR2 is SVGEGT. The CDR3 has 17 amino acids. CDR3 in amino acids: CASSYHLTSGDTDTQYF. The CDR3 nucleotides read TGTGCCAGCAGTTACCACCTTACTAGCGGGGACACAGATACGCAGTATTTT.

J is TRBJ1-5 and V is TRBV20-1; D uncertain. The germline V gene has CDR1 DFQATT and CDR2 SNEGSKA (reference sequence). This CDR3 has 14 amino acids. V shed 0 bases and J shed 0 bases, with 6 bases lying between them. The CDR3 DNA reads TGCAGTGCTAGAGATGGATATAGCAATCAGCCCCAGCATTTT. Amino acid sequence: CSARDGYSNQPQHF.

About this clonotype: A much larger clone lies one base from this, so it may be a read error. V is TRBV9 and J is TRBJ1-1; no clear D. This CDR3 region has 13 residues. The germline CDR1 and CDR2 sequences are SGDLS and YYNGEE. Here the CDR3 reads CARSVDTNTEAFF. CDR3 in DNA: TGTGCCAGAAGCGTAGACACGAACACTGAAGCTTTCTTT. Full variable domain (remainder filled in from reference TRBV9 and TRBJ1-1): DSGVTQTPKHLITATGQRVTLRCSPRSGDLSVYWYQQSLDQGLQFLIQYYNGEERAKGNILERFSAQQFPDLHSELNLSSLELGDSALYFCARSVDTNTEAFFGQGTRLTVV.

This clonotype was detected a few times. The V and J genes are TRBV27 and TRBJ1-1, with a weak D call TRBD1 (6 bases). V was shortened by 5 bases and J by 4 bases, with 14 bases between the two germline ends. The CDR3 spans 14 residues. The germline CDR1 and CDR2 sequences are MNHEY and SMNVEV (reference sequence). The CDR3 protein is CASSMGGWTTEAFF. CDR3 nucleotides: TGTGCCAGCAGTATGGGGGGCTGGACCACTGAAGCTTTCTTT.